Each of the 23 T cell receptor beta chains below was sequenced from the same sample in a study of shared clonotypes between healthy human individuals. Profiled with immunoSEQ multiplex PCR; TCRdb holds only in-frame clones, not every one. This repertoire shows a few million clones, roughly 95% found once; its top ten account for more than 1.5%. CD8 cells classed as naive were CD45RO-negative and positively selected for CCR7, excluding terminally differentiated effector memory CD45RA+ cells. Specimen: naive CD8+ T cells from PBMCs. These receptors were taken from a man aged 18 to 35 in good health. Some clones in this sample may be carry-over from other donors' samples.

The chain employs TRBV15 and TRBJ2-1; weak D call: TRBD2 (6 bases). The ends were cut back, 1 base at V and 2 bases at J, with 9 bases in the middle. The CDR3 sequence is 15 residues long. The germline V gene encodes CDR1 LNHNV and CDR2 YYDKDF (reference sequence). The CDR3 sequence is CATSRAAGPYNEQFF. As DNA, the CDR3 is TGTGCCACCAGCAGAGCAGCGGGCCCCTACAATGAGCAGTTCTTC.

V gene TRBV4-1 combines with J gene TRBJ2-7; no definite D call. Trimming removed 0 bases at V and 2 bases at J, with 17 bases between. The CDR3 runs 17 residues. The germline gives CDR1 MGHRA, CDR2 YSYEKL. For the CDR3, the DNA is TGCGCCAGCAGCCAAGATAGAAAGGCGGCGGCGACCTACGAGCAGTACTTC. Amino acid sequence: CASSQDRKAAATYEQYF.

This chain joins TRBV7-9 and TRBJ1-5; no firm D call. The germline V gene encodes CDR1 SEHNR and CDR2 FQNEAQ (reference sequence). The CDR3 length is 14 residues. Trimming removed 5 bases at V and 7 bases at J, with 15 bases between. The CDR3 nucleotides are TGTGCCAGCAGCCCTCGGACGTCCCCCCAGCCCCAGCATTTT. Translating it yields CASSPRTSPQPQHF.

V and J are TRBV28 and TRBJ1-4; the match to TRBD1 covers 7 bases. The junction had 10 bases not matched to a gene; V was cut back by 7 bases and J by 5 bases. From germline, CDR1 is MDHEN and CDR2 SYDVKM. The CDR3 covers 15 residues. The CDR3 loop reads CASKKTGEGNEKLFF. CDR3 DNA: TGTGCCAGCAAAAAAACAGGGGAGGGGAATGAAAAACTGTTTTTT.

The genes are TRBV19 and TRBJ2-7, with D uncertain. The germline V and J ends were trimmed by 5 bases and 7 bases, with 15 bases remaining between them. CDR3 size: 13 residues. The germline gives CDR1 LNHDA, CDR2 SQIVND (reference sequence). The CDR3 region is CASSPRPLDEQYF. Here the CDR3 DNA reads TGTGCCAGTAGTCCCCGGCCGCTGGATGAGCAGTACTTC.

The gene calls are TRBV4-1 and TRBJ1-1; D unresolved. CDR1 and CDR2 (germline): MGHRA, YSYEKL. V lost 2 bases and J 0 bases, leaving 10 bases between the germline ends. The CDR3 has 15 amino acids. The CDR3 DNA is TGCGCCAGCAGCCAAAAAGTGGGGTTGAACACTGAAGCTTTCTTT. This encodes CASSQKVGLNTEAFF.

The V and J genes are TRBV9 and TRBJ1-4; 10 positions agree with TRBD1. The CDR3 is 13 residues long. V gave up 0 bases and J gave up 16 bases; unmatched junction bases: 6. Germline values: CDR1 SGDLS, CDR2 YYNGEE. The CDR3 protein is CASSVGTGGRAFF. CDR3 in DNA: TGTGCCAGCAGCGTAGGGACAGGGGGTAGGGCGTTTTTT.

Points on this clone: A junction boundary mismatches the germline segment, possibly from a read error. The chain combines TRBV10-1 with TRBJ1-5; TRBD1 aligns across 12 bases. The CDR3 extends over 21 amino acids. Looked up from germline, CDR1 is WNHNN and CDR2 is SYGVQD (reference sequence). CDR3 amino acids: CASSLEPGTGGLRGSNQPRHF. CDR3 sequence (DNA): TGCGCCAGCAGCCTCGAACCCGGGACAGGGGGCCTCCGAGGTTCAAATCAGCCCCGGCATTTT.

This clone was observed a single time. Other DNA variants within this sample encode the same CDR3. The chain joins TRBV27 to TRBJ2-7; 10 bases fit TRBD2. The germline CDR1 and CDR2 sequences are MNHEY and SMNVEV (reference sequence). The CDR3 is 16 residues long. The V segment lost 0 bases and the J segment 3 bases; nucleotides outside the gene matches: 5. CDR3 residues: CASSLSSASGSYEQYF. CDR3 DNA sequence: TGTGCCAGCAGTTTATCGAGTGCTAGCGGGAGCTACGAGCAGTACTTC.

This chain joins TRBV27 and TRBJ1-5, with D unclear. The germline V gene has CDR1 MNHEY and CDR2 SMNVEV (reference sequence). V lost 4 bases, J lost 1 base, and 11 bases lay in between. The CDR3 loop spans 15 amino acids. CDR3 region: CASSYDNGSNQPQHF. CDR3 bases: TGTGCCAGCAGTTACGACAACGGAAGCAATCAGCCCCAGCATTTT.

In DNA form, the CDR3 reads TGTGCCTCAACACTTGGGGGATCCCCTCCCTACGAGCAGTACTTC. Amino acids: CASTLGGSPPYEQYF. The V gene is TRBV10-3, the J gene TRBJ2-7, with D perhaps being TRBD1 or TRBD2 (5 bases each). The germline gives CDR1 ENHRY, CDR2 SYGVKD. This CDR3 has 15 residues. The V and J ends lost 11 bases and 2 bases respectively, with 22 bases between them.

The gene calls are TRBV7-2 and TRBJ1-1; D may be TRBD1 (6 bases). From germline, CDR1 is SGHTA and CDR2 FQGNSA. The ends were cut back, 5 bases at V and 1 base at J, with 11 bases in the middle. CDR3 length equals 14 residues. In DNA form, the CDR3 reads TGTGCCAGCAGCCCCCGGACAGAGAACACTGAAGCTTTCTTT. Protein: CASSPRTENTEAFF.

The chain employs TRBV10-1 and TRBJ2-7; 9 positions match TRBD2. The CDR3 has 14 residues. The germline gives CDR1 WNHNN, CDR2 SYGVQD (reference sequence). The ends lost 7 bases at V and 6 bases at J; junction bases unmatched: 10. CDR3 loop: CASTPNPSGIEQYF. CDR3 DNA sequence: TGCGCCAGCACCCCAAACCCTAGCGGGATCGAGCAGTACTTC.

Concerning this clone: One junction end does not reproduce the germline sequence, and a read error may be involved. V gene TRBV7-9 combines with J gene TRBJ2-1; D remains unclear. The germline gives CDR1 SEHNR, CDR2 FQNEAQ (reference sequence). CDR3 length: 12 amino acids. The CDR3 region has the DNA TGTGCCAGCAGCTTAGCCTACGATGAGCAGTTCTTC. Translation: CASSLAYDEQFF.

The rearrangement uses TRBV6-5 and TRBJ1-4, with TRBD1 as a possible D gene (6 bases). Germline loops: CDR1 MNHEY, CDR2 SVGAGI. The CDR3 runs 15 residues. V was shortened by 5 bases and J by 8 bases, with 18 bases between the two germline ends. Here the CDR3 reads CASSIIQGGREKLFF. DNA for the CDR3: TGTGCCAGCAGTATCATACAGGGCGGGCGGGAAAAACTGTTTTTT.

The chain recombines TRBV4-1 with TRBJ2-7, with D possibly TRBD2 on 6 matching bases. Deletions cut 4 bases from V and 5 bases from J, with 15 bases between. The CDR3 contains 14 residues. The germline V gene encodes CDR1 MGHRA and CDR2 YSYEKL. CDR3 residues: CASSPRWGDHEQYF. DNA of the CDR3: TGCGCCAGCAGCCCACGATGGGGGGACCACGAGCAGTACTTC.

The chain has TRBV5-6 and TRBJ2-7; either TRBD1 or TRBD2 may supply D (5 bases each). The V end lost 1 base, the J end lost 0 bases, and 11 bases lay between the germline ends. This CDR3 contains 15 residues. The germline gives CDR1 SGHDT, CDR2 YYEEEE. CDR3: CASSLFGTVSYEQYF. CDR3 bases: TGTGCCAGCAGCTTGTTTGGGACGGTCTCCTACGAGCAGTACTTC.

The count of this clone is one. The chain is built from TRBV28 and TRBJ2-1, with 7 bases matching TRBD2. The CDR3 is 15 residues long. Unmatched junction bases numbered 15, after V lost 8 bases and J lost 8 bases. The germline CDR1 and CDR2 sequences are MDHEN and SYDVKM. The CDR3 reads CASFPGEGTWDEQFF. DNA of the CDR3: TGTGCCAGCTTCCCCGGGGAGGGGACCTGGGATGAGCAGTTCTTC.

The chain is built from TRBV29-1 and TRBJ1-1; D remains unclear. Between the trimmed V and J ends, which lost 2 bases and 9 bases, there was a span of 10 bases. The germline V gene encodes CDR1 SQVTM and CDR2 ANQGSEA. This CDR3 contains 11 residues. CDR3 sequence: CSVEPAGKAFF. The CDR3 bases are TGCAGCGTTGAACCGGCGGGCAAAGCTTTCTTT.

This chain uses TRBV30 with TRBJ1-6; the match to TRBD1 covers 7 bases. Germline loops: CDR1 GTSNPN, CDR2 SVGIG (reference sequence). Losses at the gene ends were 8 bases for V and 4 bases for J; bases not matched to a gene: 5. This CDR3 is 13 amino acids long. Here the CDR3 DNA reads TGTGCCGGCTTGACAGGGTATAATTCACCCCTCCACTTT. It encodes CAGLTGYNSPLHF.

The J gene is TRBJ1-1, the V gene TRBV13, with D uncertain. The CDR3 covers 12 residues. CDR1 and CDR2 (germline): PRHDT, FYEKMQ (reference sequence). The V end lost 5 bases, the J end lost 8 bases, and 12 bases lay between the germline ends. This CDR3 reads CASSAQIKEAFF. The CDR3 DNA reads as TGTGCCAGCAGCGCCCAAATTAAAGAAGCTTTCTTT.

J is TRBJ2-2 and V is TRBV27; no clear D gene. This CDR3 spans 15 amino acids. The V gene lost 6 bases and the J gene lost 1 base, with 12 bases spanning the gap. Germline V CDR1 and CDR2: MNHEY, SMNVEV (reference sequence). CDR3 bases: TGTGCCAGCAGCCTGACCCCGGGGAACACCGGGGAGCTGTTTTTT. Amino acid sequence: CASSLTPGNTGELFF.

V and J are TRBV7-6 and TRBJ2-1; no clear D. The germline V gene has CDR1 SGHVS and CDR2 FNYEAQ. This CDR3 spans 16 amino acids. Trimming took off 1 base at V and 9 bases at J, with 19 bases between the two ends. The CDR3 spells CASSLVFLGRNSEQFF. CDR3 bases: TGTGCCAGCAGCTTAGTGTTCCTGGGTAGGAATTCTGAGCAGTTCTTC.